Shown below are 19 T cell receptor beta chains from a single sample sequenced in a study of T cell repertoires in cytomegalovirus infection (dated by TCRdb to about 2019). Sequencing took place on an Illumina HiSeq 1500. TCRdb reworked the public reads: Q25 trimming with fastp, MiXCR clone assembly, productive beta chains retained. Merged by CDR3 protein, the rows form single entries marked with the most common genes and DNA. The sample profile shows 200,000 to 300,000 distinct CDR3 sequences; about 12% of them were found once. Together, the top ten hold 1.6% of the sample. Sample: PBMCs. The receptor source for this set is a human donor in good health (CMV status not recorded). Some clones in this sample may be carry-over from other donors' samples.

In DNA form, the CDR3 reads TGTGCCAGCACCGAACGGGAATCCTGGGGCTATGGCTACACCTTC. This codes for CASTERESWGYGYTF. This rearrangement joins TRBV2 to TRBJ1-2; D call uncertain. CDR3 length: 15 amino acids. The V end was cut by 7 bases, the J end by 4 bases, with 19 bases between. Germline CDR1 is SNHLY and CDR2 is FYNNEI.

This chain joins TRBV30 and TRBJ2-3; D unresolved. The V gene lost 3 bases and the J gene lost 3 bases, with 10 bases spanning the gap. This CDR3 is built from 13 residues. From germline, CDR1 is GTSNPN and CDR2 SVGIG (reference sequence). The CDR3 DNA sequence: TGTGCCTGGAGCGCCAAGGGTACAGATACGCAGTATTTT. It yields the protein CAWSAKGTDTQYF.

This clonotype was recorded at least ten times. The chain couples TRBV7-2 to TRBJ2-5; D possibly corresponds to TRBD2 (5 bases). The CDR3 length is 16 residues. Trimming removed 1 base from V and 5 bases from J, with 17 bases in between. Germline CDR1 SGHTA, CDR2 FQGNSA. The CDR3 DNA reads TGTGCCAGCAGCTTAGTGGTTAGCGCGTCTGGGGAGACCCAGTACTTC. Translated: CASSLVVSASGETQYF.

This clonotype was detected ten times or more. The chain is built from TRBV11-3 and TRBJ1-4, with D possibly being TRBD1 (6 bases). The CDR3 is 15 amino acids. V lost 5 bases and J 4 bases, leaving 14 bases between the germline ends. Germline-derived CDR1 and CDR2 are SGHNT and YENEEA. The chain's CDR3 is CASSPGGQRNEKLFF. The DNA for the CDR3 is TGTGCCAGCAGCCCCGGGGGCCAGCGTAATGAAAAACTGTTTTTT.

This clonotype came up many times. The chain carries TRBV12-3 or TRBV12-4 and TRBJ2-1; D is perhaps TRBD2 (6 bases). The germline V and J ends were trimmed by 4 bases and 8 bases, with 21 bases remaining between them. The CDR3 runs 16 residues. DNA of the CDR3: TGTGCCAGCAGTTCGAGAGGGCGGGGTGTAACGGATGAGCAGTTCTTC. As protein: CASSSRGRGVTDEQFF.

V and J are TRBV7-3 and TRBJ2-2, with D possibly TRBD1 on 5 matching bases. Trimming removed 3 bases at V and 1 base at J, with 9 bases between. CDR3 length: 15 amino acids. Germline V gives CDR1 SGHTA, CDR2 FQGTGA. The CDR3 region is CASSLWQGNTGELFF. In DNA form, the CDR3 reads TGTGCCAGCAGCTTGTGGCAGGGGAACACCGGGGAGCTGTTTTTT.

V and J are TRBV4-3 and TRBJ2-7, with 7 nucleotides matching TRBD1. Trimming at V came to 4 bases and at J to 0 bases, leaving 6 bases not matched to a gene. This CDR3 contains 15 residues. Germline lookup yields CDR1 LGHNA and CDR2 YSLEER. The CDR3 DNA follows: TGCGCCAGCAGCCTCCTCCGGGACAGCTCCTACGAGCAGTACTTC. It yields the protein CASSLLRDSSYEQYF.

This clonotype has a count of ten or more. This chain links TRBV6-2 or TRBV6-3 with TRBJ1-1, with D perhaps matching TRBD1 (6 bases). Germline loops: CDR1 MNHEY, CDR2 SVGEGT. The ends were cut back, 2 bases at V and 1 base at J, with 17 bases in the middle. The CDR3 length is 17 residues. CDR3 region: CASSYPIPGQRNTEAFF. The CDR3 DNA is TGTGCCAGCAGTTACCCGATACCGGGACAAAGGAACACTGAAGCTTTCTTT.

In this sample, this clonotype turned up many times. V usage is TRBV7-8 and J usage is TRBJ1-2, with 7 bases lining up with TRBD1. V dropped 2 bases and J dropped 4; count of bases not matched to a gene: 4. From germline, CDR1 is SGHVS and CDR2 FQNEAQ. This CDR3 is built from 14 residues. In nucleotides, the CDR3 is TGTGCCAGCAGCTTAATCGGACAGGTCTATGGCTACACCTTC. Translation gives CASSLIGQVYGYTF.

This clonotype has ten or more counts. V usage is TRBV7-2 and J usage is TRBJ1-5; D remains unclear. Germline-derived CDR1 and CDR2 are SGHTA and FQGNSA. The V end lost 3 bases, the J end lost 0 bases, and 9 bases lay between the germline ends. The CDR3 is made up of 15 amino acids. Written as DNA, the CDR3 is TGTGCCAGCAGCTTCGACGGCTATAGCAATCAGCCCCAGCATTTT. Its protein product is CASSFDGYSNQPQHF.

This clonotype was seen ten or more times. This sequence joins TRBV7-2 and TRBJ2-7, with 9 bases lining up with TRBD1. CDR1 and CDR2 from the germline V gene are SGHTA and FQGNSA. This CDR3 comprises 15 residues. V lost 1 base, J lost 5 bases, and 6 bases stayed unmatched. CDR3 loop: CASSLEGTGMHEQYF. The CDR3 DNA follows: TGTGCCAGCAGCTTAGAAGGGACAGGGATGCACGAGCAGTACTTC.

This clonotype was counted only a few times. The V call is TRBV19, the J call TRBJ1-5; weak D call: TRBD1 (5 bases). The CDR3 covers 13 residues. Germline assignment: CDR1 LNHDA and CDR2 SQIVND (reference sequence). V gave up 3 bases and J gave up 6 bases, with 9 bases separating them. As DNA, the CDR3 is TGTGCCAGTAGTATGCCAGGGCTTCAGCCCCAGCATTTT. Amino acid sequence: CASSMPGLQPQHF. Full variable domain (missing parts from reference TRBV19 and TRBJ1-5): DGGITQSPKYLFRKEGQNVTLSCEQNLNHDAMYWYRQDPGQGLRLIYYSQIVNDFQKGDIAEGYSVSREKKESFPLTVTSAQKNPTAFYLCASSMPGLQPQHFGDGTRLSIL.

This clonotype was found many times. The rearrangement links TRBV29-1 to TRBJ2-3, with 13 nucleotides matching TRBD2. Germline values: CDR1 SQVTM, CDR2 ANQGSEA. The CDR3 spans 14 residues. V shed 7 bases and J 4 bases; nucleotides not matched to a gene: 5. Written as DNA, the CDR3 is TGCAGCGCCCGGACTAGCGGGAGACCAGATACGCAGTATTTT. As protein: CSARTSGRPDTQYF.

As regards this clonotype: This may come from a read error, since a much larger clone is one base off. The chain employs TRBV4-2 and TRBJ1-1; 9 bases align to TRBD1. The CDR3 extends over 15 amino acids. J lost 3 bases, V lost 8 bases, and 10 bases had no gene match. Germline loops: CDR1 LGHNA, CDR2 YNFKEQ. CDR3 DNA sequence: TGTGCCAGCGGCGACAAGAGACAGGGGGACACTGAAGCTTTCTTT. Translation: CASGDKRQGDTEAFF.

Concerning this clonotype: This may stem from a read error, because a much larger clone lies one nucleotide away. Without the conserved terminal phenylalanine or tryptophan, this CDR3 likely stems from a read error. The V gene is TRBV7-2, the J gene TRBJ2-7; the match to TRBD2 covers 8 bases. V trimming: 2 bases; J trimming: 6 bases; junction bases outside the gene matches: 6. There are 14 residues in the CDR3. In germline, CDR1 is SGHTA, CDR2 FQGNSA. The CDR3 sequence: CASSLNLREAEQYS. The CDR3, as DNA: TGTGCCAGCAGCTTAAACTTGCGGGAGGCCGAGCAGTACTCC.

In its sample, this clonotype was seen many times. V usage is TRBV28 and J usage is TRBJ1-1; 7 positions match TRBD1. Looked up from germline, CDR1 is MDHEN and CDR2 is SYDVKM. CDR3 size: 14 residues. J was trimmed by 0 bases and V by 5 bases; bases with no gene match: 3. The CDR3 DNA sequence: TGTGCCAGCAGTCGGACAGGAATGAACACTGAAGCTTTCTTT. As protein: CASSRTGMNTEAFF.

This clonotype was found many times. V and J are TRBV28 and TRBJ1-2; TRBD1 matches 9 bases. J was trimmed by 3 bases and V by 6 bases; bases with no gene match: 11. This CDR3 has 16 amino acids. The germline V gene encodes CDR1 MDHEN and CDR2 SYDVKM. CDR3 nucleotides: TGTGCCAGCAGGCTAGCGCGCCGGGACAGGGACTATGGCTACACCTTC. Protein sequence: CASRLARRDRDYGYTF.

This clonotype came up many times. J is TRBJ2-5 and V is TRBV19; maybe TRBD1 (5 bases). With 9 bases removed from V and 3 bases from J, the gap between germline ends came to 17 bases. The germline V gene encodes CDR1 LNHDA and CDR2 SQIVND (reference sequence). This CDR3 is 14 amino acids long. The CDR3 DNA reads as TGTGCCAGCCAGGATGGGGCAGCTGAAGAGACCCAGTACTTC. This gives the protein CASQDGAAEETQYF.

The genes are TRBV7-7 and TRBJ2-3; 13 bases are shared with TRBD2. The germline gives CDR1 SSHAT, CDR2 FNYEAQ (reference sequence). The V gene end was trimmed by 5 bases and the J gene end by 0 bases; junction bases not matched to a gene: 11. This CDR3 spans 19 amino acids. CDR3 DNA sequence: TGTGCCAGCAGCACCCGTACTAGCGGGAGGGCCGCTAGCACAGATACGCAGTATTTT. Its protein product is CASSTRTSGRAASTDTQYF.